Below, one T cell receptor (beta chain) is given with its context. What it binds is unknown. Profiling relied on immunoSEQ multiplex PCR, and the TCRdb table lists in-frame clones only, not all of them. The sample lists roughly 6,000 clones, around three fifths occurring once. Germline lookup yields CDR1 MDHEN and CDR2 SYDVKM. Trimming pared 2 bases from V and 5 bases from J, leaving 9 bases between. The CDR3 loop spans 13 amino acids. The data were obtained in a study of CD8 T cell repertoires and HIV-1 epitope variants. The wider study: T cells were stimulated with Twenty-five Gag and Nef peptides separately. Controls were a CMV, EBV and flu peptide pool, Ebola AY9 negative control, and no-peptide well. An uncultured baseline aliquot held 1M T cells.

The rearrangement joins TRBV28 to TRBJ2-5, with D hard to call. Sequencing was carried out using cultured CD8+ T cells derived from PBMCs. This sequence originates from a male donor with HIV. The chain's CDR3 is CASSLILRETQYF. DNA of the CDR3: TGTGCCAGCAGTTTAATCTTACGGGAGACCCAGTACTTC.